The 27 T cell receptor beta chains below come from one sample, sequenced in a study of blood T cell repertoires in COVID-19. The method was immunoSEQ multiplex PCR; TCRdb's version includes in-frame clones alone and lacks a portion of them. Here the sample spans a few hundred thousand clones, around 87% being singletons. The specimen sequenced was peripheral blood. The receptors derive from a human donor in a cohort sampled during active COVID-19.

The sample holds one count of this clone. The CDR3 here is CASSLRTSGREETQYF. CDR3 sequence (DNA): TGTGCCAGCAGCCTTAGGACTAGCGGGAGGGAAGAGACCCAGTACTTC. V and J are TRBV11-3 and TRBJ2-5, with 15 bases lining up with TRBD2. V was clipped by 5 bases and J by 3 bases; unmatched bases: 4. The CDR3 sequence is 16 residues long. Germline loops: CDR1 SGHNT, CDR2 YENEEA.

The rearrangement uses TRBV29-1 and TRBJ2-3; a possible D gene is TRBD1 (7 bases). Per the germline V gene, CDR1 is SQVTM and CDR2 is ANQGSEA. CDR3 length: 16 residues. V dropped 6 bases and J dropped 0 bases, with 19 bases sitting between them. The CDR3, as DNA: TGCAGCGTCGGTGGACAGGAGGGATGGAGCACAGATACGCAGTATTTT. The encoded protein is CSVGGQEGWSTDTQYF.

CDR3 residues: CAWKGLHRNEKLFF. DNA for the CDR3: TGTGCCTGGAAGGGGCTCCATCGGAATGAAAAACTGTTTTTT. The V gene is TRBV30, the J gene TRBJ1-4, with D possibly TRBD1 on 5 matching bases. The CDR3 is 14 residues long. The germline V gene has CDR1 GTSNPN and CDR2 SVGIG (reference sequence). The ends were cut back, 4 bases at V and 5 bases at J, with 14 bases in the middle.

The genes are TRBV7-9 and TRBJ2-1; 7 bases are shared with TRBD1. V lost 5 bases, J lost 4 bases, and 5 bases stayed unmatched. The CDR3 has 14 residues. Germline assignment: CDR1 SEHNR and CDR2 FQNEAQ (reference sequence). In nucleotides, the CDR3 is TGTGCCAGCAGCGGCAGACAGGGTTACAATGAGCAGTTCTTC. Protein product: CASSGRQGYNEQFF.

The chain links TRBV28 to TRBJ1-1; maybe TRBD1 (6 bases). Trimming removed 8 bases from V and 4 bases from J, with 14 bases in between. Looked up from germline, CDR1 is MDHEN and CDR2 is SYDVKM. CDR3 length: 13 amino acids. CDR3 in amino acids: CASRLTGRTEAFF. DNA for the CDR3: TGTGCCAGCCGTCTTACAGGGCGCACTGAAGCTTTCTTT.

The chain combines TRBV7-6 with TRBJ1-2; 12 bases map to TRBD1. Trimming cost V 3 bases and J 10 bases; bases outside gene matches: 6. The CDR3 has 14 amino acids. Germline loops: CDR1 SGHVS, CDR2 FNYEAQ. CDR3 residues: CASSFDGTGGVYTF. The CDR3 region has the DNA TGTGCCAGCAGCTTCGACGGGACAGGGGGCGTCTACACCTTC.

The chain recombines TRBV4-1 with TRBJ2-5, with unresolved D. This CDR3 contains 14 residues. With 1 base removed from V and 4 bases from J, the gap between germline ends came to 10 bases. Germline V gene data show CDR1 as MGHRA and CDR2 as YSYEKL. The CDR3 coding sequence is TGCGCCAGCAGCCAAGTCCAGGTATTAGAGACCCAGTACTTC. It translates to CASSQVQVLETQYF.

The chain couples TRBV3-1 (or the pseudogene TRBV3-2) to TRBJ1-3; no clear D. There are 15 residues in the CDR3. Deletions cut 7 bases from V and 0 bases from J, with 13 bases between. The germline CDR1 and CDR2 sequences are LGHDT and YNNKEL (reference sequence). The CDR3 loop is CASTLTGSSGNTIYF. The DNA of the CDR3 is TGTGCCAGCACCCTGACTGGAAGCTCTGGAAACACCATATATTTT.

This chain uses TRBV12-3 or TRBV12-4 with TRBJ2-1; a weak D match, TRBD1 (6 bases). The CDR3 contains 13 residues. V gave up 3 bases and J gave up 6 bases, with 9 bases separating them. The CDR3, as DNA: TGTGCCAGCAGTTTGAACAGGGTCAATGAGCAGTTCTTC. Translating it yields CASSLNRVNEQFF.

CDR3 protein: CASSFGQAYEQYF. The DNA of the CDR3 is TGTGCCAGCAGCTTTGGACAGGCCTACGAGCAGTACTTC. The chain uses TRBV7-9 and TRBJ2-7, with 7 bases fitting TRBD1. V shed 3 bases, J shed 2 bases, and the junction held 1 base outside the gene matches. CDR1 SEHNR and CDR2 FQNEAQ come from the germline V gene (reference sequence). The CDR3 runs to 13 residues.

J is TRBJ2-1 and V is TRBV5-4, with D tentatively TRBD2 (5 bases). The germline V gene encodes CDR1 SGHNT and CDR2 YYREEE (reference sequence). This CDR3 has 13 amino acids. Between the trimmed V and J ends, which lost 8 bases and 6 bases, there was a span of 15 bases. The DNA for the CDR3 is TGTGCCAGTGGGTCCGTAGCGTTCAATGAGCAGTTCTTC. Residues: CASGSVAFNEQFF.

With regard to this clone: In the same sample, other DNA sequences code for this CDR3. This chain uses TRBV5-1 with TRBJ1-6; D call uncertain. V lost 0 bases, J lost 10 bases, and 8 bases lay in between. CDR1 is SGHRS and CDR2 is YFSETQ in the germline V gene. The CDR3 is made up of 13 amino acids. CDR3 nucleotides: TGCGCCAGCAGCTTGGCCGGTAGATCACCCCTCCACTTT. Its protein product is CASSLAGRSPLHF.

V is TRBV11-2 and J is TRBJ2-7; 9 nucleotides align to TRBD1. CDR3 length equals 17 residues. V was clipped by 6 bases and J by 3 bases; unmatched bases: 15. Germline V lookup: CDR1 SGHAT, CDR2 FQNNGV. The CDR3 DNA follows: TGTGCCAGCAGGCGCCCGGGCCGGGACAGGGAGAGCTACGAGCAGTACTTC. Its protein product is CASRRPGRDRESYEQYF.

CDR3 amino acids: CASSLADRGPDTGELFF. For the CDR3, the DNA is TGTGCCAGCAGCTTGGCGGACAGGGGGCCCGACACCGGGGAGCTGTTTTTT. The genes are TRBV5-4 and TRBJ2-2; TRBD1 matches 11 bases. The CDR3 spans 17 residues. Germline V gene data show CDR1 as SGHNT and CDR2 as YYREEE (reference sequence). Trimming removed 0 bases from V and 3 bases from J; junction bases left unmatched: 4.

Many counts were recorded for this clone. The chain recombines TRBV6-4 with TRBJ1-1, with D possibly being TRBD1 (5 bases). The V end lost 2 bases, the J end lost 1 base, and 8 bases lay between the germline ends. CDR1 MRHNA and CDR2 SNTAGT come from the germline V gene. The length of the CDR3 is 14 residues. The CDR3 loop reads CASSDTDKNTEAFF. The DNA of the CDR3 is TGTGCCAGCAGTGACACGGACAAGAACACTGAAGCTTTCTTT.

This chain joins TRBV6-2 or TRBV6-3 and TRBJ1-1; a weak D match, TRBD1 (5 bases). The germline CDR1 and CDR2 sequences are MNHEY and SVGEGT. The CDR3 has 12 residues. The V end was cut by 2 bases, the J end by 11 bases, with 12 bases between. CDR3 sequence (DNA): TGTGCCAGCAGTTACCGGGAGCAGGGCGCTTTCTTT. Translation: CASSYREQGAFF.

This chain joins TRBV11-2 and TRBJ2-5, with 8 bases identical to TRBD1. The CDR3 spans 15 residues. The V gene end was trimmed by 5 bases and the J gene end by 2 bases; junction bases not matched to a gene: 7. Germline V gives CDR1 SGHAT, CDR2 FQNNGV. CDR3 nucleotides: TGTGCCAGCAGCGTAGGGACAGGTATTCAAGAGACCCAGTACTTC. Translating gives CASSVGTGIQETQYF. The entire variable domain, with the rest obtained from reference TRBV11-2 and TRBJ2-5, is as follows: EAGVAQSPRYKIIEKRQSVAFWCNPISGHATLYWYQQILGQGPKLLIQFQNNGVVDDSQLPKDRFSAERLKGVDSTLKIQPAKLEDSAVYLCASSVGTGIQETQYFGPGTRLLVL.

The J gene is TRBJ1-3, the V gene TRBV6-5, with 10 nucleotides matching TRBD1. Unmatched junction bases numbered 6, after V lost 7 bases and J lost 3 bases. Germline V gene sequence: CDR1 MNHEY, CDR2 SVGAGI. The CDR3 totals 15 residues. The CDR3 spells CASTRTGGGGNTIYF. The CDR3 DNA sequence: TGTGCCAGCACCCGGACAGGGGGTGGTGGAAACACCATATATTTT.

This clone was seen just once. The chain employs TRBV11-2 and TRBJ2-2; TRBD1 is a possible D gene (5 bases). The CDR3 has 15 amino acids. V dropped 2 bases and J dropped 4 bases, with 11 bases sitting between them. CDR1 is SGHAT and CDR2 is FQNNGV in the germline V gene. The CDR3 loop is CASSLFPRATGELFF. Here the CDR3 DNA reads TGTGCCAGCAGCTTATTCCCCAGGGCCACCGGGGAGCTGTTTTTT. Drawing the rest from reference TRBV11-2 and TRBJ2-2, the complete variable domain is EAGVAQSPRYKIIEKRQSVAFWCNPISGHATLYWYQQILGQGPKLLIQFQNNGVVDDSQLPKDRFSAERLKGVDSTLKIQPAKLEDSAVYLCASSLFPRATGELFFGEGSRLTVL.

V and J are TRBV18 and TRBJ1-1; D gene unclear. The CDR3 consists of 14 residues. Trimming shortened V by 2 bases and J by 5 bases, and 12 bases separated the two germline ends. Per the germline V gene, CDR1 is KGHSH and CDR2 is LQKENI. The CDR3 nucleotides read TGTGCCAGCTCACCATTGCCCGCCGGGACTGAAGCTTTCTTT. This translates into CASSPLPAGTEAFF. The full variable domain, with the rest looked up from reference TRBV18 and TRBJ1-1, is NAGVMQNPRHLVRRRGQEARLRCSPMKGHSHVYWYRQLPEEGLKFMVYLQKENIIDESGMPKERFSAEFPKEGPSILRIQQVVRGDSAAYFCASSPLPAGTEAFFGQGTRLTVV.

V usage is TRBV28 and J usage is TRBJ1-1; D might be TRBD1 (5 bases). The V and J ends lost 7 bases and 5 bases respectively, with 17 bases between them. This CDR3 is built from 14 residues. CDR1 and CDR2 (germline): MDHEN, SYDVKM. The CDR3 spells CASTHRGGSTEAFF. CDR3 DNA: TGTGCCAGCACCCACCGGGGGGGTTCTACTGAAGCTTTCTTT.

The chain uses TRBV27 and TRBJ1-2, with TRBD1 identical over 7 bases. V lost 3 bases, J lost 7 bases, and 5 bases stayed unmatched. Germline-derived CDR1 and CDR2 are MNHEY and SMNVEV (reference sequence). The length of the CDR3 is 13 residues. The DNA of the CDR3 is TGTGCCAGCAGTTTTAGACAGGGTGTTGGCTACACCTTC. Amino acid sequence: CASSFRQGVGYTF.

This chain joins TRBV11-3 and TRBJ2-3; the match to TRBD2 covers 12 bases. Germline-derived CDR1 and CDR2 are SGHNT and YENEEA. This CDR3 spans 14 amino acids. V lost 3 bases and J lost 5; bases outside the gene matches: 0. CDR3 DNA: TGTGCCAGCAGCTTGACTAGCGGGGGAGATACGCAGTATTTT. This sequence encodes CASSLTSGGDTQYF.

V gene TRBV25-1 combines with J gene TRBJ1-2, with D maybe TRBD1 (6 bases). Trimming took off 3 bases at V and 3 bases at J, with 11 bases between the two ends. The CDR3 sequence is 14 residues long. CDR1 and CDR2 from the germline V gene are MGHDK and SYGVNS. CDR3 sequence: CASSDTGHDYGYTF. DNA of the CDR3: TGTGCCAGCAGTGATACGGGACACGACTATGGCTACACCTTC.

The genes are TRBV5-4 and TRBJ2-7, with 8 bases that match TRBD1. This CDR3 comprises 15 residues. Germline CDR1 SGHNT, CDR2 YYREEE (reference sequence). Trimming took 3 bases from V and 0 from J; bases not matched to a gene: 5. The CDR3 nucleotides read TGTGCCAGCAGCTACAGGGGGGATGGCTCCTACGAGCAGTACTTC. Translated: CASSYRGDGSYEQYF.

The chain uses TRBV27 and TRBJ2-7, with 12 bases matching TRBD1. Germline CDR1 reads MNHEY; CDR2 reads SMNVEV (reference sequence). The CDR3 length is 14 residues. V was clipped by 6 bases and J by 4 bases; unmatched bases: 4. The CDR3 protein is CASSEGQGAYEQYF. The CDR3 bases are TGTGCCAGCAGCGAGGGACAGGGGGCATACGAGCAGTACTTC.

The rearrangement joins TRBV6-5 to TRBJ1-5; 8 bases match TRBD1. The CDR3 extends over 15 amino acids. J gave up 0 bases and V 11 bases, and 9 bases lay outside the gene matches. Germline V gives CDR1 MNHEY, CDR2 SVGAGI. CDR3 nucleotides: TGTGCCCATGGGACAGGCGAATATAGCAATCAGCCCCAGCATTTT. This encodes CAHGTGEYSNQPQHF.